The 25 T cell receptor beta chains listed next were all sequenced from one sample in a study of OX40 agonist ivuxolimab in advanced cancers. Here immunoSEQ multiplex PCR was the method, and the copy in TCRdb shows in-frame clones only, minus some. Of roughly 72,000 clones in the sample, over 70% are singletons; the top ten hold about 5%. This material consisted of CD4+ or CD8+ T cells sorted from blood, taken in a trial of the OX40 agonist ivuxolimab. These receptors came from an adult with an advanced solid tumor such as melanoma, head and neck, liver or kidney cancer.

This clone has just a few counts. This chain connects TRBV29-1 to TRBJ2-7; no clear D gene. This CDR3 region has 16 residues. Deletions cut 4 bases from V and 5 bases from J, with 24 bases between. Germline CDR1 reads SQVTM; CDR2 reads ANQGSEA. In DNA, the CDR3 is TGCAGCGTTGCCCGATTTCCCGGAGAGAGACCTAACGAGCAGTACTTC. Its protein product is CSVARFPGERPNEQYF.

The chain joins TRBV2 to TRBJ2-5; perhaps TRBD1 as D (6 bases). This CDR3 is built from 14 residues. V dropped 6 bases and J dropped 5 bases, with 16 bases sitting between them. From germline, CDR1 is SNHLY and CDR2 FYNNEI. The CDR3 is CASRDLQGGETQYF. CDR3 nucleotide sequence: TGTGCCAGCAGAGACCTACAGGGTGGGGAGACCCAGTACTTC.

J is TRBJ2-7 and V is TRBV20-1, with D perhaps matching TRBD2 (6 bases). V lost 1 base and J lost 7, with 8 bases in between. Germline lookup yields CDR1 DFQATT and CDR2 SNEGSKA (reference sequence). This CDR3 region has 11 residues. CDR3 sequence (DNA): TGCAGTGCTAGAGGTCGGGAGGAGCAGTACTTC. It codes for CSARGREEQYF.

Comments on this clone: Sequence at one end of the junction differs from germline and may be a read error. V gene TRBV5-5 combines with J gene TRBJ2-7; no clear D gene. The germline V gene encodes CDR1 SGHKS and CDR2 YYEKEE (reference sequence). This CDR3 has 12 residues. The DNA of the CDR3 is TGTGCCAGCAGCTTGGACAGCTACAAGCAGTACTTC. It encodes CASSLDSYKQYF.

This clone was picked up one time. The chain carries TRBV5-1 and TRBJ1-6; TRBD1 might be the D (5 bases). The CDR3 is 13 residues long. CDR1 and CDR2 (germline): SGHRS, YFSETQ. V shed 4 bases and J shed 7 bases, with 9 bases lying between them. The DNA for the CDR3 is TGCGCCAGCAGCCCCGACAGAAATTCACCCCTCCACTTT. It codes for CASSPDRNSPLHF. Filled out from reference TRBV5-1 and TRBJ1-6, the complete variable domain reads KAGVTQTPRYLIKTRGQQVTLSCSPISGHRSVSWYQQTPGQGLQFLFEYFSETQRNKGNFPGRFSGRQFSNSRSEMNVSTLELGDSALYLCASSPDRNSPLHFGNGTRLTVT.

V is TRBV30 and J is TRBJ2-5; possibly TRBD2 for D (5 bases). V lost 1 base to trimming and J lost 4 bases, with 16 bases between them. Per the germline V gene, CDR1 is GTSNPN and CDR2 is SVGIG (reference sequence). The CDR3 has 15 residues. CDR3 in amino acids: CAWSATHGGGETQYF. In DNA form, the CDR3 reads TGTGCCTGGAGTGCAACGCACGGAGGTGGAGAGACCCAGTACTTC.

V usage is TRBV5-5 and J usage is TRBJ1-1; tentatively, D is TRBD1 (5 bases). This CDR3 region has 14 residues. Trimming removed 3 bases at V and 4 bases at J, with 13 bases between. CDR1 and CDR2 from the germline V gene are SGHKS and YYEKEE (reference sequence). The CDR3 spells CASSYQGGGTEAFF. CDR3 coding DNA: TGTGCCAGCAGCTACCAGGGAGGCGGCACTGAAGCTTTCTTT.

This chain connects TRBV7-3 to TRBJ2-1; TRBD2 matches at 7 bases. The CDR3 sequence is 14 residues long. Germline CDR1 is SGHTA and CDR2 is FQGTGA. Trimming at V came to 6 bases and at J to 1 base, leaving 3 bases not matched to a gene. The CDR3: CASRLAGSYNEQFF. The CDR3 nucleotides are TGTGCCAGCAGGTTAGCGGGTTCCTACAATGAGCAGTTCTTC.

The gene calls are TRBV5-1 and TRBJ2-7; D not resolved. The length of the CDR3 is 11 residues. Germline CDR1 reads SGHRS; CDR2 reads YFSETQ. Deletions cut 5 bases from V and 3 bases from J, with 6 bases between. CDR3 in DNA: TGCGCCAGCAGTTCGAACTACGAGCAGTACTTC. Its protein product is CASSSNYEQYF.

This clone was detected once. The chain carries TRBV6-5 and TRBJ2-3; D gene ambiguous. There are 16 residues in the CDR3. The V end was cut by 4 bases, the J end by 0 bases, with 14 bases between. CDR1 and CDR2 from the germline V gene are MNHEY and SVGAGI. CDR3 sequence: CASSSQLTSSTDTQYF. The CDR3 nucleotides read TGTGCCAGCAGTTCTCAGTTAACTTCTAGCACAGATACGCAGTATTTT.

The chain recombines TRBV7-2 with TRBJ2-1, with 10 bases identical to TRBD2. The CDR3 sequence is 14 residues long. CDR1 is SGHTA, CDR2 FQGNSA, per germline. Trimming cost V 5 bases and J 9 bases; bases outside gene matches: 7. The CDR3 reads CASSPLAGGGEQFF. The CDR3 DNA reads TGTGCCAGCAGCCCTTTAGCGGGAGGAGGTGAGCAGTTCTTC.

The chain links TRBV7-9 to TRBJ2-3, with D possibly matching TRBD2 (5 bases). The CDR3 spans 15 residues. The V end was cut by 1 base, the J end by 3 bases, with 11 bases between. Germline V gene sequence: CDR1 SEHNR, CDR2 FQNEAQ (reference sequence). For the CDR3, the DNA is TGTGCCAGCAGCTTAGATTGGCGGGTGACAGATACGCAGTATTTT. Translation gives CASSLDWRVTDTQYF.

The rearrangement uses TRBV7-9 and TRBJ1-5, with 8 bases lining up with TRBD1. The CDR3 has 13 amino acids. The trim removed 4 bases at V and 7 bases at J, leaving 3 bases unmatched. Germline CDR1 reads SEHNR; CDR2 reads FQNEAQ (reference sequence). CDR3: CASSSAGGQPQHF. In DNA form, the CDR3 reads TGTGCCAGCAGCTCCGCAGGGGGCCAGCCCCAGCATTTT. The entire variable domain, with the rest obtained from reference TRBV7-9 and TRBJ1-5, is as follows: DTGVSQNPRHKITKRGQNVTFRCDPISEHNRLYWYRQTLGQGPEFLTYFQNEAQLEKSRLLSDRFSAERPKGSFSTLEIQRTEQGDSAMYLCASSSAGGQPQHFGDGTRLSIL.

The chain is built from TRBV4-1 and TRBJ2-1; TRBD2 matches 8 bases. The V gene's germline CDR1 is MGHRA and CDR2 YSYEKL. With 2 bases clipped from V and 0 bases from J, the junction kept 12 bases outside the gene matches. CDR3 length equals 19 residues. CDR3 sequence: CASSQRLTSGGVSYNEQFF. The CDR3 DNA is TGCGCCAGCAGCCAAAGATTAACGAGCGGGGGAGTCTCCTACAATGAGCAGTTCTTC.

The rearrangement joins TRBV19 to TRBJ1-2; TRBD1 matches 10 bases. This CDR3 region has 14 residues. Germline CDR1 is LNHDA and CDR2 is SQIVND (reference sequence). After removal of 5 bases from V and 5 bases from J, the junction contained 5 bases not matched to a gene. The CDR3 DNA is TGTGCCAGTAGTGACCGGGGACAGGGGTATGGCTACACCTTC. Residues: CASSDRGQGYGYTF.

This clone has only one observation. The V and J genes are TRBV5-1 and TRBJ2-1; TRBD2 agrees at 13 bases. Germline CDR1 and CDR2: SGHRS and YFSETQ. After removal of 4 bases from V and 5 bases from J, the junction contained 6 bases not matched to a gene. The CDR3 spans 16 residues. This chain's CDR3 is CASSPELAGGHNEQFF. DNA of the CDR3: TGCGCCAGCAGCCCGGAACTAGCGGGGGGGCACAATGAGCAGTTCTTC.

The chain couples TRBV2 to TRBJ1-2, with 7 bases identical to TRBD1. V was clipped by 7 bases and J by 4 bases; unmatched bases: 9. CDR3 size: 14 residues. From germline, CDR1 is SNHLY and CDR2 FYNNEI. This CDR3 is CASTRGGDSYGYTF. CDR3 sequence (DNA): TGTGCCAGCACCCGGGGGGGGGACAGCTATGGCTACACCTTC. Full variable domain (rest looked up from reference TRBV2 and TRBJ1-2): EPEVTQTPSHQVTQMGQEVILRCVPISNHLYFYWYRQILGQKVEFLVSFYNNEISEKSEIFDDQFSVERPDGSNFTLKIRSTKLEDSAMYFCASTRGGDSYGYTFGSGTRLTVV.

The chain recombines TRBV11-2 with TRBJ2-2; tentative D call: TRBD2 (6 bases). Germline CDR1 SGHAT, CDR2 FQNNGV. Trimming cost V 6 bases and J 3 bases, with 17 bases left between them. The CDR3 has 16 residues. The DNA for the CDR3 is TGTGCCAGCAGGTCCCCGGGACTTGGTTACACCGGGGAGCTGTTTTTT. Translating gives CASRSPGLGYTGELFF. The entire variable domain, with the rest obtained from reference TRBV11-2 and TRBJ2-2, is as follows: EAGVAQSPRYKIIEKRQSVAFWCNPISGHATLYWYQQILGQGPKLLIQFQNNGVVDDSQLPKDRFSAERLKGVDSTLKIQPAKLEDSAVYLCASRSPGLGYTGELFFGEGSRLTVL.

The CDR3 coding sequence is TGTGCCAGCAGCTTATTTGGGAGCTCCTACGAGCAGTACTTC. Amino acid sequence: CASSLFGSSYEQYF. V gene TRBV9 combines with J gene TRBJ2-7; D might be TRBD2 (5 bases). Trimming left V 4 bases short and J 0 bases short, with 11 bases between. Germline V gene sequence: CDR1 SGDLS, CDR2 YYNGEE. The CDR3 sequence is 14 residues long.

For the CDR3, the DNA is TGTGCCAGCAGAAAGGGACAGGGCTCTGGAAACACCATATATTTT. This gives the protein CASRKGQGSGNTIYF. The chain has TRBV6-6 and TRBJ1-3, with 9 bases that match TRBD1. J was trimmed by 0 bases and V by 6 bases; bases with no gene match: 3. Germline V gene data show CDR1 as MNHNY and CDR2 as SVGAGI (reference sequence). This CDR3 is built from 15 residues.

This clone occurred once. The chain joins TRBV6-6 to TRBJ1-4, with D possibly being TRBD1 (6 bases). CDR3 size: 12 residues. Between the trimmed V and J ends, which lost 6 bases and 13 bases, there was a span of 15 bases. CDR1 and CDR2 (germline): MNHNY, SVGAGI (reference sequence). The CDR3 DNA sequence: TGTGCCAGCAGAGGCAGGGGCGACTCACTGTTTTTT. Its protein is CASRGRGDSLFF.

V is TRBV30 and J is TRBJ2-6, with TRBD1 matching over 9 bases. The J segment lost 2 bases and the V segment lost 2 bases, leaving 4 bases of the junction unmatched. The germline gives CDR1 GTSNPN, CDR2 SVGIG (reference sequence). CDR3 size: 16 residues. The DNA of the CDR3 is TGTGCCTGGAGTAGGGACAGGGTCCCTGGGGCCAACGTCCTGACTTTC. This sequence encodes CAWSRDRVPGANVLTF.

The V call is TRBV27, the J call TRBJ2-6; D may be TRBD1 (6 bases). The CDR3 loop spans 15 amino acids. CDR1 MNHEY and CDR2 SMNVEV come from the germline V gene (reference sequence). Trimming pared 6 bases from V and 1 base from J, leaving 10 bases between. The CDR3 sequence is CASSPGVSGANVLTF. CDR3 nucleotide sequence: TGTGCCAGCAGCCCAGGGGTTTCTGGGGCCAACGTCCTGACTTTC.

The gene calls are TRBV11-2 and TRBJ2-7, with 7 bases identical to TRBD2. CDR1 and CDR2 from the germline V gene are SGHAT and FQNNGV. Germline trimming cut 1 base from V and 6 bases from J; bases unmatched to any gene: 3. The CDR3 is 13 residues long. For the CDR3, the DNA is TGTGCCAGCAGCTTAGGGGGGGGTGGCGAGCAGTACTTC. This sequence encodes CASSLGGGGEQYF.

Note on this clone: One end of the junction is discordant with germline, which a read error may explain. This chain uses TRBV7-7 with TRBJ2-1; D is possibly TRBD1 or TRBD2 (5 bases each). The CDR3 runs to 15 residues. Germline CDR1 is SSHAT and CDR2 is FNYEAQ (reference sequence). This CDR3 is CASSSGTWGNNEQFF. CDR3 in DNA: TGTGCTAGCAGCTCTGGGACCTGGGGGAACAATGAGCAGTTCTTC.